Presented here are 2 T cell receptor beta chains from one specimen sequenced in a study of cytomegalovirus exposure and HLA in healthy donors. PCR employed 60 Vbeta and 13 Jbeta primers. The table came from immunoSEQ multiplex PCR; TCRdb's copy has only in-frame clones and leaves some out. This sample has some 77,000 clones, with about four fifths found just once. The material sequenced was PBMCs. These receptors originate from a man between 45 and 60 years old in good health and CMV-seropositive.

V usage is TRBV11-2 and J usage is TRBJ2-7, with D hard to call. V lost 1 base and J 2 bases, leaving 9 bases between the germline ends. Germline V gene sequence: CDR1 SGHAT, CDR2 FQNNGV. The CDR3 has 14 residues. In DNA form, the CDR3 reads TGTGCCAGCAGCTTAGTGGCTGGCCCCTACGAGCAGTACTTC. Translated, it gives CASSLVAGPYEQYF.

The J gene is TRBJ1-1, the V gene TRBV19; perhaps TRBD1 as D (5 bases). CDR1 is LNHDA, CDR2 SQIVND, per germline (reference sequence). V lost 5 bases and J 2 bases, leaving 18 bases between the germline ends. The CDR3 is 16 residues long. The CDR3 DNA reads TGTGCCAGTAGTCCCCCCGGCAGGGTCCGAAACACTGAAGCTTTCTTT. Encoded protein: CASSPPGRVRNTEAFF.